The 13 T cell receptor beta chains given below trace back to one sample, sequenced in a study of shared clonotypes between healthy human individuals. Clones were read by immunoSEQ multiplex PCR, and TCRdb kept only the in-frame ones, dropping some. This sample has approximately 2.1 million clones, with approximately 93% found just once. The sample taken for sequencing was naive CD4+ T cells from PBMCs. Subset: CD45RA+ positively selected. These receptors were taken from a young man in good health. Some clones in this sample may be carry-over from other donors' samples.

This sequence joins TRBV6-1 and TRBJ2-2; 8 bases align to TRBD1. V gave up 6 bases and J gave up 5 bases; unmatched junction bases: 5. Germline CDR1 reads MNHNS; CDR2 reads SASEGT. The CDR3 consists of 14 residues. The CDR3 coding sequence is TGTGCCAGCAGCCGGGACAGGTTTACCGGGGAGCTGTTTTTT. It yields the protein CASSRDRFTGELFF.

This clone was recorded once. CDR3 region: CASSRTAGEPQHF. In DNA, the CDR3 is TGTGCCAGCAGCCGGACGGCCGGCGAGCCCCAGCATTTT. V gene TRBV11-2 combines with J gene TRBJ1-5; no firm D call. V dropped 5 bases and J dropped 8 bases, with 13 bases sitting between them. This CDR3 comprises 13 residues. In germline, CDR1 is SGHAT, CDR2 FQNNGV.

The chain is built from TRBV15 and TRBJ1-1; the D gene is possibly TRBD1 (6 bases). The CDR3 consists of 15 residues. V was trimmed by 0 bases and J by 3 bases, leaving 11 bases between them. Germline CDR1 reads LNHNV; CDR2 reads YYDKDF (reference sequence). CDR3 amino acids: CATSRERGGDTEAFF. The DNA for the CDR3 is TGTGCCACCAGCAGAGAAAGGGGGGGGGACACTGAAGCTTTCTTT.

The rearrangement joins TRBV9 to TRBJ2-5, with D tentatively TRBD1 or TRBD2 (5 bases each). Germline V gene data show CDR1 as SGDLS and CDR2 as YYNGEE. The CDR3 contains 15 residues. V shed 0 bases and J shed 4 bases, with 13 bases lying between them. The CDR3 loop is CASSVGGLRGETQYF. The CDR3 region has the DNA TGTGCCAGCAGCGTAGGTGGGTTGAGGGGAGAGACCCAGTACTTC.

Only one count was recorded for this clone. CDR3 loop: CAIKPADGNTIYF. The CDR3, as DNA: TGTGCCATCAAGCCGGCGGATGGAAACACCATATATTTT. This rearrangement joins TRBV10-3 to TRBJ1-3; D is unresolved. Trimming took off 7 bases at V and 3 bases at J, with 10 bases between the two ends. Germline loops: CDR1 ENHRY, CDR2 SYGVKD. The CDR3 spans 13 residues.

The chain is built from TRBV7-8 and TRBJ2-7, with D tentatively TRBD2 (6 bases). Germline CDR1 reads SGHVS; CDR2 reads FQNEAQ. The CDR3 is 17 residues long. The V end was cut by 4 bases, the J end by 6 bases, with 25 bases between. This CDR3 is CASSYLNRDSHPVEQYF. In DNA form, the CDR3 reads TGTGCCAGCAGCTACCTTAACCGGGACTCCCACCCCGTCGAGCAGTACTTC.

This chain uses TRBV19 with TRBJ1-1; 7 nucleotides match TRBD1. Germline V CDR1 and CDR2: LNHDA, SQIVND (reference sequence). With V trimmed by 1 base and J by 10 bases, 6 bases remained unmatched. The CDR3 contains 13 residues. CDR3 amino acids: CASSIGAGGGAFF. The CDR3 nucleotides read TGTGCCAGTAGTATAGGTGCAGGGGGAGGAGCTTTCTTT.

The genes are TRBV9 and TRBJ2-7, with unresolved D. V was shortened by 3 bases and J by 1 base, with 8 bases between the two germline ends. The CDR3 spans 13 residues. Germline CDR1 and CDR2: SGDLS and YYNGEE. In DNA form, the CDR3 reads TGTGCCAGCAGCGGGGGTGGTTCCTACGAGCAGTACTTC. This sequence encodes CASSGGGSYEQYF.

This clone was recorded only once. The chain links TRBV5-4 to TRBJ2-5; 7 nucleotides match TRBD1. The CDR3 is 15 residues long. V gave up 4 bases and J gave up 1 base; unmatched junction bases: 7. The germline gives CDR1 SGHNT, CDR2 YYREEE (reference sequence). This CDR3 is CASSTGAGGQETQYF. The CDR3 DNA follows: TGTGCCAGCAGCACAGGGGCAGGGGGCCAAGAGACCCAGTACTTC.

V usage is TRBV5-1 and J usage is TRBJ2-3; TRBD2 matches at 11 bases. V was clipped by 3 bases and J by 4 bases; unmatched bases: 7. The CDR3 is 16 amino acids. The germline CDR1 and CDR2 sequences are SGHRS and YFSETQ. CDR3 in DNA: TGCGCCAGCAGCTCCACCACTAGCGGGAGCCCAGATACGCAGTATTTT. Protein sequence: CASSSTTSGSPDTQYF.

V usage is TRBV27 and J usage is TRBJ2-1, with D hard to call. With 3 bases removed from V and 4 bases from J, the gap between germline ends came to 13 bases. The CDR3 is made up of 15 amino acids. Germline V gene sequence: CDR1 MNHEY, CDR2 SMNVEV (reference sequence). CDR3 nucleotide sequence: TGTGCCAGCAGTTTGGGCCAAAACTTTTACAATGAGCAGTTCTTC. The encoded protein is CASSLGQNFYNEQFF.

The CDR3 is CASSIAGGLPFTGELFF. Written as DNA, the CDR3 is TGTGCCAGTAGTATAGCAGGTGGACTGCCGTTCACCGGGGAGCTGTTTTTT. The chain uses TRBV19 and TRBJ2-2; tentatively, D is TRBD2 (5 bases). Germline CDR1 is LNHDA and CDR2 is SQIVND (reference sequence). Trimming stripped 1 base from V and 4 bases from J, with 16 bases between. The CDR3 extends over 17 amino acids.

The rearrangement uses TRBV5-1 and TRBJ2-5, with TRBD1 matching 9 bases. CDR3 length: 12 amino acids. The J segment lost 7 bases and the V segment lost 7 bases, leaving 5 bases of the junction unmatched. Looked up from germline, CDR1 is SGHRS and CDR2 is YFSETQ. The CDR3 region is CASADRGVTQYF. Here the CDR3 DNA reads TGCGCCAGCGCTGACAGGGGGGTGACCCAGTACTTC.